These 22 T cell receptor beta chains share one sample of origin, sequenced in a study of OX40 agonist ivuxolimab in advanced cancers. Here immunoSEQ multiplex PCR was the method, and the copy in TCRdb shows in-frame clones only, minus some. This table has tens of thousands of clones, 90% to 95% appearing once. The source was CD4+ or CD8+ T cells sorted from blood, collected in a trial of the OX40 agonist ivuxolimab. These receptors came from an adult with an advanced solid tumor such as melanoma, head and neck, liver or kidney cancer.

The rearrangement links TRBV6-5 to TRBJ2-5; possible D gene TRBD1, 6 bases. The ends were cut back, 6 bases at V and 2 bases at J, with 13 bases in the middle. The germline gives CDR1 MNHEY, CDR2 SVGAGI. This CDR3 is 14 amino acids long. The CDR3 sequence: CASRRGSLQETQYF. The CDR3 DNA sequence: TGTGCCAGCAGAAGGGGGAGCTTACAAGAGACCCAGTACTTC.

V and J are TRBV5-8 and TRBJ2-7, with a tentative D call TRBD1 (5 bases). In germline, CDR1 is SGHTS, CDR2 YDEGEE. The CDR3 runs to 13 residues. Trimming left V 1 base short and J 2 bases short, with 7 bases between. This chain's CDR3 is CASSLTGPYEQYF. CDR3 DNA: TGTGCCAGCAGCTTGACAGGCCCCTACGAGCAGTACTTC.

This clone appeared a single time. The V and J genes are TRBV5-6 and TRBJ2-2, with D hard to call. This CDR3 is built from 15 residues. V was pared by 2 bases and J by 4 bases, with 12 bases between. Germline values: CDR1 SGHDT, CDR2 YYEEEE. Written as DNA, the CDR3 is TGTGCCAGCAGCTTTCTGACAAGTGCCACCGGGGAGCTGTTTTTT. Translating gives CASSFLTSATGELFF.

The CDR3 protein is CASSPPQRVYGYTF. Written as DNA, the CDR3 is TGTGCCAGCAGCCCACCCCAGAGGGTCTATGGCTACACCTTC. The V gene is TRBV11-2, the J gene TRBJ1-2; D gene uncertain. The germline CDR1 and CDR2 sequences are SGHAT and FQNNGV. The V gene lost 5 bases and the J gene lost 4 bases, with 14 bases spanning the gap. This CDR3 is 14 amino acids long.

This clone was seen just once. J is TRBJ2-5 and V is TRBV6-5, with 7 positions matching TRBD1. Germline values: CDR1 MNHEY, CDR2 SVGAGI. V trimming: 5 bases; J trimming: 2 bases; junction bases outside the gene matches: 5. The CDR3 contains 14 residues. CDR3 DNA sequence: TGTGCCAGCAGTCAACCGGACAGGCAAGAGACCCAGTACTTC. Its translation: CASSQPDRQETQYF.

The V and J genes are TRBV18 and TRBJ2-5; weak D call: TRBD2 (6 bases). Trimming took 2 bases from V and 8 from J, leaving 18 bases between them. CDR3 size: 15 residues. CDR1 KGHSH and CDR2 LQKENI come from the germline V gene. Here the CDR3 DNA reads TGTGCCAGCTCACCAACTAGCCGCAGCATTGTAACCCAGTACTTC. Translating gives CASSPTSRSIVTQYF.

A note on this clone: An end of the junction does not agree with germline; a read error may underlie this. This chain connects TRBV7-2 to TRBJ1-3; no clear D. Per germline, CDR1 SGHTA and CDR2 FQGNSA. The CDR3 length is 10 residues. The CDR3 reads CASSLGVNDF. The CDR3 nucleotides are TGTGCCAGCAGCTTAGGAGTAAACGATTTT.

This sequence joins TRBV5-1 and TRBJ2-2, with TRBD2 as a possible D gene (6 bases). The CDR3 has 15 amino acids. The V and J ends lost 4 bases and 5 bases respectively, with 15 bases between them. CDR1 and CDR2 (germline): SGHRS, YFSETQ. CDR3 coding DNA: TGCGCCAGCAGCCGCGGGACGGTGGTGACCGGGGAGCTGTTTTTT. This sequence encodes CASSRGTVVTGELFF. Full variable domain (rest looked up from reference TRBV5-1 and TRBJ2-2): KAGVTQTPRYLIKTRGQQVTLSCSPISGHRSVSWYQQTPGQGLQFLFEYFSETQRNKGNFPGRFSGRQFSNSRSEMNVSTLELGDSALYLCASSRGTVVTGELFFGEGSRLTVL.

The V and J genes are TRBV7-2 and TRBJ1-4, with 7 bases fitting TRBD1. The V gene's germline CDR1 is SGHTA and CDR2 FQGNSA. The V gene end was trimmed by 5 bases and the J gene end by 8 bases; junction bases not matched to a gene: 5. The CDR3 has 13 amino acids. The CDR3 loop is CASSGTDIEKLFF. The CDR3 DNA sequence: TGTGCCAGCAGCGGGACAGATATAGAAAAACTGTTTTTT.

The chain employs TRBV6-1 and TRBJ2-3; D gene unclear. Looked up from germline, CDR1 is MNHNS and CDR2 is SASEGT. V was trimmed by 2 bases and J by 0 bases, leaving 12 bases between them. This CDR3 has 16 amino acids. This CDR3 is CASSESIPISTDTQYF. CDR3 DNA: TGTGCCAGCAGTGAATCGATCCCAATAAGCACAGATACGCAGTATTTT.

The chain has TRBV2 and TRBJ1-4, with D perhaps matching TRBD1 (5 bases). The CDR3 totals 16 residues. V lost 7 bases and J 4 bases, leaving 19 bases between the germline ends. Germline-derived CDR1 and CDR2 are SNHLY and FYNNEI. The CDR3 nucleotides read TGTGCCAGCACCTACGCGTTAGGGGCCCTTAATGAAAAACTGTTTTTT. Translation: CASTYALGALNEKLFF.

V gene TRBV5-1 combines with J gene TRBJ2-5; D assignment may be TRBD1 or TRBD2 (5 bases each). The CDR3 covers 15 residues. The ends were cut back, 0 bases at V and 7 bases at J, with 16 bases in the middle. CDR1 and CDR2 (germline): SGHRS, YFSETQ. The CDR3 protein is CASSLGGTGLVTQYF. The DNA for the CDR3 is TGCGCCAGCAGCTTGGGAGGTACGGGGCTCGTGACCCAGTACTTC.

This chain uses TRBV7-2 with TRBJ1-2; D is ambiguous. The CDR3 is 13 amino acids. Between the trimmed V and J ends, which lost 3 bases and 8 bases, there was a span of 13 bases. Per the germline V gene, CDR1 is SGHTA and CDR2 is FQGNSA. CDR3 DNA: TGTGCCAGCAGCTTGACGGACGGCGTGGGCTACACCTTC. Translation: CASSLTDGVGYTF.

The chain has TRBV7-6 and TRBJ2-1; D call uncertain. Per the germline V gene, CDR1 is SGHVS and CDR2 is FNYEAQ. Deletions cut 1 base from V and 7 bases from J, with 11 bases between. The CDR3 is made up of 14 amino acids. CDR3 DNA sequence: TGTGCCAGCAGCTTAGACTACCAGGTGAATGAGCAGTTCTTC. Residues: CASSLDYQVNEQFF.

The V gene is TRBV6-5, the J gene TRBJ2-2, with 10 bases that match TRBD2. V lost 4 bases, J lost 4 bases, and 6 bases stayed unmatched. The germline CDR1 and CDR2 sequences are MNHEY and SVGAGI. The CDR3 is 16 residues long. This CDR3 reads CASSLAGGEGTGELFF. The CDR3 nucleotides read TGTGCCAGCAGTTTAGCGGGGGGCGAGGGCACCGGGGAGCTGTTTTTT.

The chain recombines TRBV2 with TRBJ1-1; D ambiguous. V was shortened by 10 bases and J by 1 base, with 16 bases between the two germline ends. The length of the CDR3 is 14 residues. CDR1 and CDR2 from the germline V gene are SNHLY and FYNNEI. CDR3 loop: CATTGGSQNTEAFF. CDR3 in DNA: TGTGCCACCACCGGTGGGAGCCAGAACACTGAAGCTTTCTTT.

The chain employs TRBV6-1 and TRBJ2-3; no clear D. The germline CDR1 and CDR2 sequences are MNHNS and SASEGT. V gave up 2 bases and J gave up 2 bases, with 8 bases separating them. CDR3 length: 14 amino acids. This CDR3 reads CASSELYLTDTQYF. The CDR3 DNA reads TGTGCCAGCAGTGAACTATACCTCACAGATACGCAGTATTTT.

This chain joins TRBV15 and TRBJ2-7; D not certain. Germline V lookup: CDR1 LNHNV, CDR2 YYDKDF (reference sequence). This CDR3 spans 14 amino acids. The V end lost 0 bases, the J end lost 7 bases, and 13 bases lay between the germline ends. This chain's CDR3 is CATSRDPGWPEQYF. The CDR3 nucleotides read TGTGCCACCAGCAGAGATCCTGGATGGCCGGAGCAGTACTTC.

A remark on this clone: In the same sample, other DNA sequences code for this CDR3. This chain joins TRBV9 and TRBJ2-7, with 8 bases matching TRBD1. There are 15 residues in the CDR3. Germline V lookup: CDR1 SGDLS, CDR2 YYNGEE. V shed 4 bases, J shed 4 bases, and the junction held 10 bases outside the gene matches. The CDR3 nucleotides are TGTGCCAGCAGCCCCGGACAGGGATCCTCTTACGAGCAGTACTTC. Translation gives CASSPGQGSSYEQYF.

The rearrangement links TRBV19 to TRBJ1-1, with TRBD1 matching 8 bases. V lost 7 bases to trimming and J lost 4 bases; unmatched junction nucleotides: 5. Germline V CDR1 and CDR2: LNHDA, SQIVND (reference sequence). The CDR3 loop spans 13 amino acids. In nucleotides, the CDR3 is TGTGCCAGTACCGAACAGGGGGGCACTGAAGCTTTCTTT. Encoded protein: CASTEQGGTEAFF.

V gene TRBV7-3 combines with J gene TRBJ2-1; 8 nucleotides line up with TRBD2. The CDR3 has 15 residues. V lost 3 bases and J lost 6; bases outside the gene matches: 7. Germline CDR1 reads SGHTA; CDR2 reads FQGTGA. The CDR3 region has the DNA TGTGCCAGCAGCTTTAGCGGGACCCAGGGCAATGAGCAGTTCTTC. Translating gives CASSFSGTQGNEQFF.

This clone occurred once. J is TRBJ2-7 and V is TRBV7-2; D gene unclear. Germline lookup yields CDR1 SGHTA and CDR2 FQGNSA. There are 13 residues in the CDR3. Trimming stripped 5 bases from V and 7 bases from J, with 15 bases between. Written as DNA, the CDR3 is TGTGCCAGCAGCCTACCTTCGGTACGGGAGCAGTACTTC. Its protein is CASSLPSVREQYF.